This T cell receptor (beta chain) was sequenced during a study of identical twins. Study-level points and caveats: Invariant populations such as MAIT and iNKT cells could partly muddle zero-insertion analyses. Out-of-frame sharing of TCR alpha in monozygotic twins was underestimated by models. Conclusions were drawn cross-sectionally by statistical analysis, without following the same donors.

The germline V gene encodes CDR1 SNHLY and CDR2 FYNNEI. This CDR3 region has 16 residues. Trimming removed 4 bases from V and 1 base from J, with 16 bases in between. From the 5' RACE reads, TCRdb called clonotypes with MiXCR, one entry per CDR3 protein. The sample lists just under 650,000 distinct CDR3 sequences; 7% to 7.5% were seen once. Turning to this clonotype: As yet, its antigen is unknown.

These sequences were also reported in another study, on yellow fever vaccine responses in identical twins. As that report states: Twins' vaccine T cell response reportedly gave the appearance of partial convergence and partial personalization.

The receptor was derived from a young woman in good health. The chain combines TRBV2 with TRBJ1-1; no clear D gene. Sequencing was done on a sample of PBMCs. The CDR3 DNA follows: TGTGCCAGCAGTGTGAGTACGAGTCAGAAGAACACTGAAGCTTTCTTT. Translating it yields CASSVSTSQKNTEAFF. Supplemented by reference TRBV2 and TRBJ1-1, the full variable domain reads EPEVTQTPSHQVTQMGQEVILRCVPISNHLYFYWYRQILGQKVEFLVSFYNNEISEKSEIFDDQFSVERPDGSNFTLKIRSTKLEDSAMYFCASSVSTSQKNTEAFFGQGTRLTVV.